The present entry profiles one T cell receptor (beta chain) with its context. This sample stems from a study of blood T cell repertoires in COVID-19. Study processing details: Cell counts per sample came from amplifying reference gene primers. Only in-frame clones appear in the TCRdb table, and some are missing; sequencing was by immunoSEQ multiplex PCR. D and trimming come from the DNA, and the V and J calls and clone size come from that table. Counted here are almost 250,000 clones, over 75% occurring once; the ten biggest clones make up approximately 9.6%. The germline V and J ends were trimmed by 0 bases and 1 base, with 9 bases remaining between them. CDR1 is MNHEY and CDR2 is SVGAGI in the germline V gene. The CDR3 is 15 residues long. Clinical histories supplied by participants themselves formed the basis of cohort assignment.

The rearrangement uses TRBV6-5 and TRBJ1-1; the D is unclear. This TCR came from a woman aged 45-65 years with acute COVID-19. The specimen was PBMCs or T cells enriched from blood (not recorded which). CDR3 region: CASSYSAAQNTEAFF. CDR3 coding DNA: TGTGCCAGCAGTTACTCGGCGGCCCAGAACACTGAAGCTTTCTTT.